A selection of T cell receptor beta chains follows, all from one sample in a study of shared clonotypes between healthy human individuals. The data were produced by immunoSEQ multiplex PCR, yet TCRdb's version contains in-frame clones alone and is incomplete. Of about 590,000 clones in the sample, around 95% were seen once. Source material: naive CD8+ T cells sorted from blood. The receptors were sampled from a woman aged 25 to 45 in good health. CDR3s include the opening cysteine and the closing phenylalanine or tryptophan. D genes are given only for firm matches. Size values are once, few and many counts, or a class for expanded clones, and some rows have none.

v_gene	d_gene	abundance	j_gene	CDR3nt	CDR3aa
TRBV5-5	NA	NA	TRBJ1-1	TGTGCCAGCAGCTTTCCCGACAGTCCTGAAGCTTTCTTT	CASSFPDSPEAFF
TRBV29-1	TRBD2	NA	TRBJ2-5	TGCAGCGTTCAGACTAGCGGAGAGCAGTACTTC	CSVQTSGEQYF
TRBV4-1	NA	NA	TRBJ2-7	TGCGCCAGCAGCCAAGATAGGGGCGGCTCCTACGAGCAGTACTTC	CASSQDRGGSYEQYF
TRBV2	TRBD1	NA	TRBJ1-2	TGTGCCAGCAGTGAAGCGAACAGGGGTATAGATGGCTACACCTTC	CASSEANRGIDGYTF
TRBV28	NA	NA	TRBJ2-7	TGTGCCAGCAGTTTCCACGGACGGGGCTACGAGCAGTACTTC	CASSFHGRGYEQYF
TRBV28	NA	NA	TRBJ2-5	TGTGCCAGCAGTTTTTTGTACGAGACCCAGTACTTC	CASSFLYETQYF
TRBV19	TRBD2	NA	TRBJ2-3	TGTGCCAGTAGTGTGCGGACTAGCGGAGACACAGATACGCAGTATTTT	CASSVRTSGDTDTQYF
TRBV5-1	NA	few	TRBJ1-2	TGCGCCAGCAGCTTTGGAGCTAACTATGGCTACACCTTC	CASSFGANYGYTF
TRBV28	TRBD1	NA	TRBJ1-1	TGTGCCAGCATCTTAGGGACAGGGACGAACACTGAAGCTTTCTTT	CASILGTGTNTEAFF
TRBV7-9	NA	NA	TRBJ2-7	TGTGCCAGCAGCTTAGTTGAGGGGGTTGAGCAGTACTTC	CASSLVEGVEQYF